One and the same sample provided the 3 T cell receptor beta chains below, sequenced in a study of blood T cell repertoires in COVID-19. TCRdb's copy holds only in-frame clones and misses some; the assay was immunoSEQ multiplex PCR. The data show a few hundred thousand clones, over 75% seen once. The specimen sequenced was peripheral blood. These receptors all stem from a woman aged 45-65 years with active or convalescent COVID-19.

The chain is built from TRBV27 and TRBJ2-7, with 9 positions matching TRBD2. V lost 8 bases, J lost 2 bases, and 13 bases stayed unmatched. Germline CDR1 is MNHEY and CDR2 is SMNVEV (reference sequence). This CDR3 spans 16 amino acids. CDR3 sequence reads: CASAPSAGGRTYEQYF. CDR3 sequence (DNA): TGTGCCAGCGCACCATCAGCGGGAGGCCGCACCTACGAGCAGTACTTC.

The chain carries TRBV6-5 and TRBJ1-2; D gene ambiguous. Germline lookup yields CDR1 MNHEY and CDR2 SVGAGI. This CDR3 is built from 14 residues. CDR3 sequence (DNA): TGTGACCGGGGAAAGGCCATAGCTAACTATGGCTACACCTTC. It codes for CDRGKAIANYGYTF.

This chain uses TRBV7-9 with TRBJ2-7; 13 nucleotides match TRBD2. This CDR3 spans 16 amino acids. Trimming took 3 bases from V and 3 from J; bases not matched to a gene: 5. The germline V gene has CDR1 SEHNR and CDR2 FQNEAQ (reference sequence). The CDR3 DNA reads as TGTGCCAGCAGCTTCTCCAGGACTAGCGGGAGCTACGAGCAGTACTTC. This encodes CASSFSRTSGSYEQYF. Full variable domain (remainder filled in from reference TRBV7-9 and TRBJ2-7): DTGVSQNPRHKITKRGQNVTFRCDPISEHNRLYWYRQTLGQGPEFLTYFQNEAQLEKSRLLSDRFSAERPKGSFSTLEIQRTEQGDSAMYLCASSFSRTSGSYEQYFGPGTRLTVT.